These 26 T cell receptor beta chains came from one sample sequenced in a study of T cell changes during pregnancy in multiple sclerosis (dated by TCRdb to between 2017 and 2020). The method behind the library was the immunoSEQ multiplex PCR assay. The source is immuneACCESS, and TCRdb retained only in-frame sequences with V and J called. Part of the clones is not carried over; for the studies checked, unresolved V genes explain less than half of this, and the remainder is unexplained. The sample records around 100,000 clones, 80% to 95% of which are singletons. The ten largest clonotypes hold about 1.6% of the sample. The sequenced sample was peripheral blood, obtained in the third trimester of pregnancy. The receptors were sampled from a female donor with multiple sclerosis, enrolled in a pregnancy study.

The chain uses TRBV7-8 and TRBJ2-7; TRBD1 might be the D (5 bases). CDR3 size: 16 residues. The V end was cut by 1 base, the J end by 3 bases, with 16 bases between. Germline CDR1 and CDR2: SGHVS and FQNEAQ. As DNA, the CDR3 is TGTGCCAGCAGCTTAGATCCCCTCAGGGCAGGCTACGAGCAGTACTTC. Protein sequence: CASSLDPLRAGYEQYF.

The chain recombines TRBV5-4 with TRBJ2-5; D perhaps matches TRBD2 (6 bases). The V end lost 0 bases, the J end lost 4 bases, and 10 bases lay between the germline ends. The length of the CDR3 is 14 residues. The germline V gene has CDR1 SGHNT and CDR2 YYREEE (reference sequence). CDR3 sequence reads: CASSLGGGVETQYF. The CDR3 DNA follows: TGTGCCAGCAGCTTGGGAGGAGGGGTAGAGACCCAGTACTTC.

The V and J genes are TRBV7-9 and TRBJ1-2; TRBD1 agrees at 7 bases. The CDR3 length is 14 residues. Trimming removed 1 base from V and 4 bases from J; junction bases left unmatched: 3. Germline CDR1 is SEHNR and CDR2 is FQNEAQ (reference sequence). The CDR3 nucleotides are TGTGCCAGCAGCTTAGGACAGGGAATCTATGGCTACACCTTC. Its protein is CASSLGQGIYGYTF.

The chain has TRBV6-1 and TRBJ2-7, with D possibly TRBD2 on 5 matching bases. V lost 6 bases and J 7 bases, leaving 10 bases between the germline ends. The V gene's germline CDR1 is MNHNS and CDR2 SASEGT. This CDR3 is 11 amino acids long. CDR3 coding DNA: TGTGCCAGCAGCCTAACGGGGGAGCAGTACTTC. This sequence encodes CASSLTGEQYF.

The CDR3 nucleotides read TGTGCCAGCACCACCGACCGGGAGGGCACTGAAGCTTTCTTT. Its translation: CASTTDREGTEAFF. The chain is built from TRBV6-5 and TRBJ1-1; D ambiguous. The CDR3 extends over 14 amino acids. The germline V gene has CDR1 MNHEY and CDR2 SVGAGI. V lost 7 bases and J lost 4, with 16 bases in between.

The chain has TRBV5-4 and TRBJ2-1; 12 bases fit TRBD2. The CDR3 sequence is 15 residues long. The germline V gene has CDR1 SGHNT and CDR2 YYREEE (reference sequence). The trim removed 1 base at V and 5 bases at J, leaving 1 base unmatched. The CDR3 DNA reads as TGTGCCAGCAGCTTGAGACTAGCGGGAGACAATGAGCAGTTCTTC. Its translation: CASSLRLAGDNEQFF.

The chain employs TRBV29-1 and TRBJ2-5; TRBD1 is a possible D gene (5 bases). V lost 3 bases, J lost 5 bases, and 13 bases lay in between. This CDR3 comprises 13 residues. Looked up from germline, CDR1 is SQVTM and CDR2 is ANQGSEA. In DNA, the CDR3 is TGCAGCGTTGAGTTCAGGGTCTGGGAGACCCAGTACTTC. Translating gives CSVEFRVWETQYF.

The chain combines TRBV27 with TRBJ2-5; TRBD1 aligns across 7 bases. V gave up 4 bases and J gave up 6 bases; unmatched junction bases: 2. The CDR3 runs 12 residues. The germline V gene encodes CDR1 MNHEY and CDR2 SMNVEV (reference sequence). DNA for the CDR3: TGTGCCAGCAGTTCGGGACAGCAGACCCAGTACTTC. Its translation is CASSSGQQTQYF.

The chain carries TRBV5-6 and TRBJ1-1; 9 bases line up with TRBD1. V gave up 4 bases and J gave up 4 bases; unmatched junction bases: 2. This CDR3 region has 13 residues. The germline CDR1 and CDR2 sequences are SGHDT and YYEEEE. For the CDR3, the DNA is TGTGCCAGCAGCACGGGACAGGGCACTGAAGCTTTCTTT. It translates to CASSTGQGTEAFF.

The V gene is TRBV20-1, the J gene TRBJ1-1, with a tentative D call TRBD1 (6 bases). Germline loops: CDR1 DFQATT, CDR2 SNEGSKA (reference sequence). V shed 5 bases and J shed 4 bases, with 8 bases lying between them. CDR3 length: 11 amino acids. Here the CDR3 reads CSAEGGTEAFF. The CDR3 DNA is TGCAGTGCTGAAGGGGGCACTGAAGCTTTCTTT.

In this sample, this clone turned up once. The sample holds other DNA sequences that translate to the same CDR3. The J gene is TRBJ2-3, the V gene TRBV6-1; 12 bases line up with TRBD2. Germline V gene sequence: CDR1 MNHNS, CDR2 SASEGT. V shed 5 bases and J 0 bases; nucleotides not matched to a gene: 0. CDR3 length equals 15 residues. The CDR3 is CASSLAGGSTDTQYF. CDR3 sequence (DNA): TGTGCCAGCAGTCTAGCGGGAGGGAGCACAGATACGCAGTATTTT.

The gene calls are TRBV6-1 and TRBJ1-2, with TRBD1 as a possible D gene (5 bases). There are 15 residues in the CDR3. Trimming shortened V by 1 base and J by 6 bases, and 15 bases separated the two germline ends. CDR1 is MNHNS, CDR2 SASEGT, per germline. The DNA for the CDR3 is TGTGCCAGCAGTGAAGAGGATCAGGGTATCGATGGCTACACCTTC. Encoded protein: CASSEEDQGIDGYTF.

The chain joins TRBV10-3 to TRBJ2-7; 8 nucleotides match TRBD1. Losses at the gene ends were 5 bases for V and 1 base for J; bases not matched to a gene: 4. Per the germline V gene, CDR1 is ENHRY and CDR2 is SYGVKD. The CDR3 runs 14 residues. The CDR3 sequence is CAISPGQASYEQYF. CDR3 sequence (DNA): TGTGCCATCAGTCCGGGACAGGCTTCCTACGAGCAGTACTTC.

The DNA for the CDR3 is TGCGCCAGCAGCCATTTAGGGGATATGGAGACCCAGTACTTC. Protein product: CASSHLGDMETQYF. This rearrangement joins TRBV4-1 to TRBJ2-5, with D maybe TRBD1 (5 bases). V was clipped by 3 bases and J by 5 bases, with 13 bases between them. The CDR3 is 14 residues long. Germline lookup yields CDR1 MGHRA and CDR2 YSYEKL.

The CDR3 sequence: CASSYLSPGFNSPLHF. The CDR3 DNA sequence: TGTGCCAGCAGTTACTTAAGCCCGGGGTTCAATTCACCCCTCCACTTT. The rearrangement uses TRBV6-5 and TRBJ1-6; D call uncertain. The CDR3 contains 16 residues. Germline V gene lookup returns CDR1 MNHEY and CDR2 SVGAGI. Trimming shortened V by 1 base and J by 7 bases, and 14 bases separated the two germline ends.

The chain has TRBV28 and TRBJ2-5; D uncertain. Germline CDR1 reads MDHEN; CDR2 reads SYDVKM. The CDR3 runs to 14 residues. The V gene lost 5 bases and the J gene lost 1 base, with 11 bases spanning the gap. The CDR3 nucleotides read TGTGCCAGCAGTCCCTGGAGAGTCCAAGAGACCCAGTACTTC. Translated, it gives CASSPWRVQETQYF. Using reference TRBV28 and TRBJ2-5 for the parts outside the CDR3, the full variable domain is DVKVTQSSRYLVKRTGEKVFLECVQDMDHENMFWYRQDPGLGLRLIYFSYDVKMKEKGDIPEGYSVSREKKERFSLILESASTNQTSMYLCASSPWRVQETQYFGPGTRLLVL.

This clone was picked up one time. The chain joins TRBV5-6 to TRBJ1-2; 7 positions match TRBD1. This CDR3 spans 15 amino acids. V shed 4 bases, J shed 4 bases, and the junction held 10 bases outside the gene matches. CDR1 SGHDT and CDR2 YYEEEE come from the germline V gene. For the CDR3, the DNA is TGTGCCAGCAGCCCAGGGACAGTCCCGGCCTATGGCTACACCTTC. Its protein is CASSPGTVPAYGYTF.

CDR3 sequence (DNA): TGCGCCAGCAGCTTCTCCGGGACAGCGAACACTGAAGCTTTCTTT. It specifies CASSFSGTANTEAFF. J is TRBJ1-1 and V is TRBV5-1, with TRBD1 matching over 7 bases. Germline V gene data show CDR1 as SGHRS and CDR2 as YFSETQ. V shed 2 bases, J shed 1 base, and the junction held 5 bases outside the gene matches. This CDR3 contains 15 residues.

The chain employs TRBV27 and TRBJ2-4; 7 bases match TRBD1. This CDR3 is 16 amino acids long. Germline V CDR1 and CDR2: MNHEY, SMNVEV (reference sequence). The trim removed 4 bases at V and 0 bases at J, leaving 6 bases unmatched. The CDR3 DNA is TGTGCCAGCAGTTCCCGGGACAGCCTAGCCAAAAACATTCAGTACTTC. This codes for CASSSRDSLAKNIQYF.

V usage is TRBV4-1 and J usage is TRBJ2-5; 7 positions agree with TRBD2. CDR1 and CDR2 from the germline V gene are MGHRA and YSYEKL. V lost 1 base to trimming and J lost 1 base; unmatched junction nucleotides: 3. This CDR3 spans 15 amino acids. The CDR3 loop is CASSQASGIQETQYF. As DNA, the CDR3 is TGCGCCAGCAGCCAAGCTAGCGGTATCCAAGAGACCCAGTACTTC.

The chain combines TRBV19 with TRBJ1-5; weak D call: TRBD1 (6 bases). The CDR3 has 16 amino acids. Germline-derived CDR1 and CDR2 are LNHDA and SQIVND (reference sequence). Trimming shortened V by 5 bases and J by 0 bases, and 14 bases separated the two germline ends. The CDR3 loop reads CASSRTVMNSNQPQHF. In DNA, the CDR3 is TGTGCCAGTAGTCGGACAGTCATGAATAGCAATCAGCCCCAGCATTTT. The whole variable domain, remainder taken from reference TRBV19 and TRBJ1-5, is DGGITQSPKYLFRKEGQNVTLSCEQNLNHDAMYWYRQDPGQGLRLIYYSQIVNDFQKGDIAEGYSVSREKKESFPLTVTSAQKNPTAFYLCASSRTVMNSNQPQHFGDGTRLSIL.

The V gene is TRBV30, the J gene TRBJ2-6; no reliable D call. The germline CDR1 and CDR2 sequences are GTSNPN and SVGIG (reference sequence). V was cut by 8 bases and J by 0 bases, with 5 bases left in between. This CDR3 contains 12 residues. CDR3 nucleotide sequence: TGTGCCGGGCCCTCTGGGGCCAACGTCCTGACTTTC. This encodes CAGPSGANVLTF.

The chain employs TRBV7-9 and TRBJ2-6; D is uncertain. The CDR3 sequence is 13 residues long. Germline CDR1 and CDR2: SEHNR and FQNEAQ (reference sequence). Trimming pared 3 bases from V and 2 bases from J, leaving 2 bases between. The DNA for the CDR3 is TGTGCCAGCAGCTTCACTGGGGCCAACGTCCTGACTTTC. Its translation is CASSFTGANVLTF.

The V call is TRBV28, the J call TRBJ1-2; 8 bases agree with TRBD1. V was clipped by 5 bases and J by 8 bases; unmatched bases: 10. The CDR3 consists of 14 residues. Germline V lookup: CDR1 MDHEN, CDR2 SYDVKM. CDR3 protein: CASSAGQAVGGYTF. The CDR3 region has the DNA TGTGCCAGCAGTGCGGGACAGGCGGTAGGAGGCTACACCTTC.

CDR3 region: CAYRRGANTGELFF. CDR3 in DNA: TGTGCATACCGACGGGGGGCGAACACCGGGGAGCTGTTTTTT. This chain links TRBV30 with TRBJ2-2, with 7 bases fitting TRBD2. This CDR3 spans 14 amino acids. Germline V gives CDR1 GTSNPN, CDR2 SVGIG (reference sequence).

The rearrangement uses TRBV29-1 and TRBJ2-7, with 11 bases fitting TRBD2. The V gene's germline CDR1 is SQVTM and CDR2 ANQGSEA. Unmatched junction bases numbered 3, after V lost 3 bases and J lost 2 bases. The CDR3 runs 14 residues. CDR3 coding DNA: TGCAGCGTTGAGCTAGCGGGAGGCGCCTACGAGCAGTACTTC. Its protein is CSVELAGGAYEQYF.